This T cell receptor beta chain derives from a study of blood T cell repertoires in COVID-19. Whole-study context: Donors in the United States, Italy and Spain gave samples during acute or convalescent COVID-19.

About this clone: The junction and the germline gene differ at one end; a read error may be behind it.

Germline CDR1 is SEHNR and CDR2 is FQNEAQ (reference sequence). CDR3 length: 16 residues. Clones were read by immunoSEQ multiplex PCR, and TCRdb kept only the in-frame ones, dropping some. Of around 86,000 clones listed, about 85% were seen once; the top ten hold around 12%. The rearrangement links TRBV7-9 to TRBJ2-5, with D perhaps matching TRBD2 (5 bases). The source material was peripheral blood. The TCR originated in a human donor in a cohort sampled during active COVID-19. The CDR3 sequence is CASSFPGDLYQETQYF. The CDR3 DNA sequence: TGTGCCAGCAGCTTTCCCGGGGATTTGTACCAGGAGACCCAGTACTTC.